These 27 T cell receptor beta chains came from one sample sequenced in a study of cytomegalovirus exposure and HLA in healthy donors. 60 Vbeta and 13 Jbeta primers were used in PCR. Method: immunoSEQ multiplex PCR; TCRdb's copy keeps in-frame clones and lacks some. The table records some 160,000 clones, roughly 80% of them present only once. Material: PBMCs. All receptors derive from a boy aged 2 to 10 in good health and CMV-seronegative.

The CDR3 loop reads CASSLARWTSGRTREQYF. In DNA form, the CDR3 reads TGTGCCAGCAGCTTAGCCCGTTGGACTAGCGGGAGGACGAGGGAGCAGTACTTC. The gene calls are TRBV7-2 and TRBJ2-7; 14 bases match TRBD2. Germline V gene lookup returns CDR1 SGHTA and CDR2 FQGNSA. This CDR3 has 18 amino acids. Trimming took 0 bases from V and 7 from J; bases not matched to a gene: 11.

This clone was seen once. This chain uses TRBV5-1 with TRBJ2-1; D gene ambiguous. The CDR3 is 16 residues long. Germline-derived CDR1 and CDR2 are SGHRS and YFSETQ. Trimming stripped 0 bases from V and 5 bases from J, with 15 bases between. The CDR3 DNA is TGCGCCAGCAGCTTGGCGTTGCCAGGCAGAGACAATGAGCAGTTCTTC. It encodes CASSLALPGRDNEQFF. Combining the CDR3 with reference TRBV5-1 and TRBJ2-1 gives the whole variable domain KAGVTQTPRYLIKTRGQQVTLSCSPISGHRSVSWYQQTPGQGLQFLFEYFSETQRNKGNFPGRFSGRQFSNSRSEMNVSTLELGDSALYLCASSLALPGRDNEQFFGPGTRLTVL.

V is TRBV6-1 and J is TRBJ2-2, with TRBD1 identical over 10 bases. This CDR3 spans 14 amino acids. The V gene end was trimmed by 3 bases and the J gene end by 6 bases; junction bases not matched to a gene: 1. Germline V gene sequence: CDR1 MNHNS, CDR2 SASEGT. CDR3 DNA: TGTGCCAGCAGTGAGACAGGGGGCCCCGGGGAGCTGTTTTTT. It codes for CASSETGGPGELFF.

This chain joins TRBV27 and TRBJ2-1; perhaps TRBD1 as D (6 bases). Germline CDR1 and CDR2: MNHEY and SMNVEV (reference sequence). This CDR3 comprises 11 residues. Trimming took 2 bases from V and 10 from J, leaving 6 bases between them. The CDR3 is CASSLRGEQFF. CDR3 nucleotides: TGTGCCAGCAGTTTAAGGGGGGAGCAGTTCTTC.

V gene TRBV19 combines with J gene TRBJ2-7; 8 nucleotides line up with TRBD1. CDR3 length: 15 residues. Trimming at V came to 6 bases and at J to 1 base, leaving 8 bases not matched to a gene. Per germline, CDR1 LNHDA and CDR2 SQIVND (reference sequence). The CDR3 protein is CASRPRTGRSYEQYF. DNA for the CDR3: TGTGCCAGTAGACCTCGGACAGGGAGATCCTACGAGCAGTACTTC.

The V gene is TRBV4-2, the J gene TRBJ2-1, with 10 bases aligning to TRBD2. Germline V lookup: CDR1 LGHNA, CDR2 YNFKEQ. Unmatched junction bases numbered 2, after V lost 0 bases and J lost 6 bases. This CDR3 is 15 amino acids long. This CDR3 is CASSQEASGSNEQFF. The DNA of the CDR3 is TGTGCCAGCAGCCAAGAAGCTAGCGGGAGCAATGAGCAGTTCTTC.

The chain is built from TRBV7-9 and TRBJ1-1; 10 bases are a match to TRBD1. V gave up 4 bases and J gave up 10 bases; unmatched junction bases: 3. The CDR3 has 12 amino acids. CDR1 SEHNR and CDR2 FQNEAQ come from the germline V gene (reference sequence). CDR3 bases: TGTGCCAGCAGCTACGGGACAGGGGTAGCTTTCTTT. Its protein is CASSYGTGVAFF.

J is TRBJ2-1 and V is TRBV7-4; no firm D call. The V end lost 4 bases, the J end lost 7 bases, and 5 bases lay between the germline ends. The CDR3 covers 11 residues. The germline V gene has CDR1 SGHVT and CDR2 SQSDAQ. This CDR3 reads CASSYTNEQFF. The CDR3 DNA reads TGTGCCAGCAGCTATACTAATGAGCAGTTCTTC. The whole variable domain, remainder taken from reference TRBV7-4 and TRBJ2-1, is GAGVSQSPRYKVAKRGRDVALRCDSISGHVTLYWYRQTLGQGSEVLTYSQSDAQRDKSGRPSGRFSAERPERSVSTLKIQRTEQGDSAVYLCASSYTNEQFFGPGTRLTVL.

CDR3 residues: CASSRLLAGGPLGEQFF. The CDR3 DNA follows: TGTGCCAGCAGCCGGCTACTAGCGGGAGGGCCGCTAGGTGAGCAGTTCTTC. V and J are TRBV11-1 and TRBJ2-1; 13 bases match TRBD2. The V and J ends lost 5 bases and 9 bases, in that order; junction bases with no gene match: 13. Germline CDR1 SGHAT, CDR2 FQDESV (reference sequence). The CDR3 length is 17 residues. Drawing the rest from reference TRBV11-1 and TRBJ2-1, the complete variable domain is EAEVAQSPRYKITEKSQAVAFWCDPISGHATLYWYRQILGQGPELLVQFQDESVVDDSQLPKDRFSAERLKGVDSTLKIQPAELGDSAMYLCASSRLLAGGPLGEQFFGPGTRLTVL.

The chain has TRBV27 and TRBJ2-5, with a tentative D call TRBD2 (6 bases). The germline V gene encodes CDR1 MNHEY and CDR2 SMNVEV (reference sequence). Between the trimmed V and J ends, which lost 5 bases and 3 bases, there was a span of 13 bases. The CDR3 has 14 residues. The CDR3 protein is CASSPTPSEETQYF. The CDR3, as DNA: TGTGCCAGCAGTCCGACCCCTAGCGAAGAGACCCAGTACTTC.

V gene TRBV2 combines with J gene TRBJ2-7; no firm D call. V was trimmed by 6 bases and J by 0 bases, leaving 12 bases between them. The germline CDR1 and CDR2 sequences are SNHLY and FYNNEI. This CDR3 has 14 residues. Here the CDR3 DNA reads TGTGCCAGCAGACACAGAGAATACTCCTACGAGCAGTACTTC. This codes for CASRHREYSYEQYF.

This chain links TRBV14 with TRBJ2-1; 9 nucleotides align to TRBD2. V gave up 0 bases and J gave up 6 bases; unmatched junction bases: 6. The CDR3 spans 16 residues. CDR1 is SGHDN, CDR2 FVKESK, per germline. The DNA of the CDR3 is TGTGCCAGCAGCCAAGATCTAGCGGGGTTGGGCAATGAGCAGTTCTTC. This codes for CASSQDLAGLGNEQFF.

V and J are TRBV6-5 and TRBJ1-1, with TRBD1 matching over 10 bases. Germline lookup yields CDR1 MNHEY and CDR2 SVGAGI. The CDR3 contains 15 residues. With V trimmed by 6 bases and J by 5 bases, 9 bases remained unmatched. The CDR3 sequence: CASSQHGQGGTEAFF. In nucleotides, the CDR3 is TGTGCCAGCAGCCAGCACGGACAGGGGGGAACTGAAGCTTTCTTT.

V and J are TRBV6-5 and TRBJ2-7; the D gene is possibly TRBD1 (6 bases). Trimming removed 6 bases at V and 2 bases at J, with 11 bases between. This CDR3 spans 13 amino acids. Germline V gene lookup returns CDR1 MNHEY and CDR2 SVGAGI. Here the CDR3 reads CASRLGQTYEQYF. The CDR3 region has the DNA TGTGCCAGCAGGCTCGGACAGACCTACGAGCAGTACTTC.

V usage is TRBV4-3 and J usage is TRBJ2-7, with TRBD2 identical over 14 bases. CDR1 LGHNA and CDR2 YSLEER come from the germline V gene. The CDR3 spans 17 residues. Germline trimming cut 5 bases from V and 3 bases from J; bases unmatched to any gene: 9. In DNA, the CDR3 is TGCGCCAGCAGCTTGGGACTAGCGGGAGCGGAAAGCTACGAGCAGTACTTC. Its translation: CASSLGLAGAESYEQYF.

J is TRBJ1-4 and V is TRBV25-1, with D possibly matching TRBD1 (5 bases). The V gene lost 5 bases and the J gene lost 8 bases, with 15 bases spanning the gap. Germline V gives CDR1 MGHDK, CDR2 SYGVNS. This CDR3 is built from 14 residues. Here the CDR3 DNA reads TGTGCCAGCAGTCCCCCGGGGGATTGGGAAAAACTGTTTTTT. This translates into CASSPPGDWEKLFF.

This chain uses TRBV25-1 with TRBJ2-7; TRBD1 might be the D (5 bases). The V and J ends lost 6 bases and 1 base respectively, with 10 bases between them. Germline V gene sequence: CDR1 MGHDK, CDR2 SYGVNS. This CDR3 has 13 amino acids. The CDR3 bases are TGTGCCAGCAGAAAAGACAGTTCCTACGAGCAGTACTTC. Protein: CASRKDSSYEQYF.

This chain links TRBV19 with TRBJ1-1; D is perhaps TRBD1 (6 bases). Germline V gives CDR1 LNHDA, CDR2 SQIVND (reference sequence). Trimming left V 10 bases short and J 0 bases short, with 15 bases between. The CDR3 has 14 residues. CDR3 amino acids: CATLPRTVNTEAFF. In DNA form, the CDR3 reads TGTGCCACCCTGCCGCGGACAGTGAACACTGAAGCTTTCTTT.

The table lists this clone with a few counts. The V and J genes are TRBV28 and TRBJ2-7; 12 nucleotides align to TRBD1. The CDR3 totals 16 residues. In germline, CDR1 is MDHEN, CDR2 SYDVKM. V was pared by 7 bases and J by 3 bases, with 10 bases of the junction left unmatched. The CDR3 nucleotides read TGTGCCAGCACCCGGGACAGGGGGCCGACCCGCTACGAGCAGTACTTC. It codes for CASTRDRGPTRYEQYF.

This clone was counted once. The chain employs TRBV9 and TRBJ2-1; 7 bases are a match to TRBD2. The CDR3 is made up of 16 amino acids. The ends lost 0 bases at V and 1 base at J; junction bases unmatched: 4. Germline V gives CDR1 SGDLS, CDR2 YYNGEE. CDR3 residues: CASSVGPSGSYNEQFF. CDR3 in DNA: TGTGCCAGCAGCGTAGGGCCTAGCGGATCCTACAATGAGCAGTTCTTC.

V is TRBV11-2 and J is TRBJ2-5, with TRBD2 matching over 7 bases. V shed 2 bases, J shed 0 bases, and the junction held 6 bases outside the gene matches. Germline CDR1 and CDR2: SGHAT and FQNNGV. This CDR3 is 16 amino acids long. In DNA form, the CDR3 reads TGTGCCAGCAGCTTACGATCTAGCGGAGACCAAGAGACCCAGTACTTC. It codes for CASSLRSSGDQETQYF.

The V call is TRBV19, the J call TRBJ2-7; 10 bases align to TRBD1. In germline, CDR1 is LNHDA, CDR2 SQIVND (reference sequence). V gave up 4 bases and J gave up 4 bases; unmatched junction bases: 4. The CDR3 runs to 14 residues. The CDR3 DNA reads TGTGCCAGTAGTAGAGACAGGGGGCAGTACGAGCAGTACTTC. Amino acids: CASSRDRGQYEQYF.

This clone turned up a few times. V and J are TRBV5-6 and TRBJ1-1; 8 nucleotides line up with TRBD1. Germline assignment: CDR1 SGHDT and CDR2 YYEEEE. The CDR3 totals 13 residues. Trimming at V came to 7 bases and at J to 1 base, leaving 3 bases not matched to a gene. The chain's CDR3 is CASRTGWNTEAFF. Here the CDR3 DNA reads TGTGCCAGCCGGACAGGGTGGAACACTGAAGCTTTCTTT.

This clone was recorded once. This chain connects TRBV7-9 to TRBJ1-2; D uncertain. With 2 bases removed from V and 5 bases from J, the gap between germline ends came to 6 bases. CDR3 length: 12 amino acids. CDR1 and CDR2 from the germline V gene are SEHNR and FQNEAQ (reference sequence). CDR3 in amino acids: CASSLHNYGYTF. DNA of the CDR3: TGTGCCAGCAGCTTACACAATTATGGCTACACCTTC. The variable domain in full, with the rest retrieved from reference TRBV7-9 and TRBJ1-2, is DTGVSQNPRHKITKRGQNVTFRCDPISEHNRLYWYRQTLGQGPEFLTYFQNEAQLEKSRLLSDRFSAERPKGSFSTLEIQRTEQGDSAMYLCASSLHNYGYTFGSGTRLTVV.

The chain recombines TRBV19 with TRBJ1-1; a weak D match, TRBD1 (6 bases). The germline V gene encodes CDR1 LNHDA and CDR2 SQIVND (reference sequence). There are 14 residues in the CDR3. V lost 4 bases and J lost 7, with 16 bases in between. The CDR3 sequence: CASSTDGTLDEAFF. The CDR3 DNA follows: TGTGCCAGTAGTACGGACGGGACACTAGATGAAGCTTTCTTT. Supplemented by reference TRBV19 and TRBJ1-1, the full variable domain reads DGGITQSPKYLFRKEGQNVTLSCEQNLNHDAMYWYRQDPGQGLRLIYYSQIVNDFQKGDIAEGYSVSREKKESFPLTVTSAQKNPTAFYLCASSTDGTLDEAFFGQGTRLTVV.

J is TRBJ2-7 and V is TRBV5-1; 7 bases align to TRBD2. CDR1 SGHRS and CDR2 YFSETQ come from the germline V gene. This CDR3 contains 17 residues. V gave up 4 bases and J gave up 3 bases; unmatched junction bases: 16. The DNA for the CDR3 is TGCGCCAGCAGCCGACCCTCCAATCGGGACTACCGCTACGAGCAGTACTTC. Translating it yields CASSRPSNRDYRYEQYF.

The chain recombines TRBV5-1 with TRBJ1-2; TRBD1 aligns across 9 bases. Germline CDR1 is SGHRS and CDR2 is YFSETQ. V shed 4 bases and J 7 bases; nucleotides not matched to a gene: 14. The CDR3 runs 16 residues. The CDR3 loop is CASSGGTGTLQGGYTF. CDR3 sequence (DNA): TGCGCCAGCAGCGGCGGGACAGGGACGCTCCAAGGTGGCTACACCTTC.